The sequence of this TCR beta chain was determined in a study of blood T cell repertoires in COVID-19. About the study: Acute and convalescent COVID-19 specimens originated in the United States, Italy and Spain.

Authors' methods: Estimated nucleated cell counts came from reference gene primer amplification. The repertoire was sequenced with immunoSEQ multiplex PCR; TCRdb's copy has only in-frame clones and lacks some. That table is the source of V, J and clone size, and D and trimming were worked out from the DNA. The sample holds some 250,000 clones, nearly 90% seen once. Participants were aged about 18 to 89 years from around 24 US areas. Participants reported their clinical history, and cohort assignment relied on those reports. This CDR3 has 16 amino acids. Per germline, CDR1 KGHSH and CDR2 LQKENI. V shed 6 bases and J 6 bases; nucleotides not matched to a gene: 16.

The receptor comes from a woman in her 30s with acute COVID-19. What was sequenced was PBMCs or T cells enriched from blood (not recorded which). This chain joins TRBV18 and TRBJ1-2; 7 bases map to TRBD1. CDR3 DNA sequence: TGTGCCAGCTCTCGCGCGGGGACAGACGGGAGACATGGCTACACCTTC. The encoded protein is CASSRAGTDGRHGYTF.